This TCR beta chain was captured in a study of beta chain features in type 1 diabetes. Whole-study results and caveats: Since sequencing was performed on cDNA, cells with high TCR expression could be over-represented. Significant though moderate, a shortening of TCRB CDR3s appeared in all four CD4+ subsets of Type 1 diabetes patients.

Trimming pared 5 bases from V and 7 bases from J, leaving 12 bases between. Germline V gene lookup returns CDR1 SGHNT and CDR2 YENEEA. The CDR3 totals 13 residues. A word on this clone: Its antigen is unknown.

Of the isolated RNA, all was reverse transcribed, and so the sequenced material was expressed TCRB transcripts. Assay: immunoSEQ multiplex PCR; the TCRdb copy retains only in-frame clones and omits some. The repertoire holds 100,000 to 150,000 clones, with around 9% as singletons. The sequence was obtained from a young man with type 1 diabetes. The gene calls are TRBV11-3 and TRBJ1-5; D perhaps matches TRBD1 (6 bases). Sequenced material: central memory CD4+ T cells from blood. In nucleotides, the CDR3 is TGTGCCAGCAGCCCCGGCGACAGGCAGCCCCAGCATTTT. Protein: CASSPGDRQPQHF.